This TCR beta chain derives from a study of T-cell reconstitution after alpha-beta-depleted transplantation in children. CDR3 length equals 16 residues. Trimming removed 4 bases at V and 0 bases at J, with 15 bases between. Germline loops: CDR1 LGHNA, CDR2 YSLEER. Preparation of the TCRbeta library used unique molecular identifiers. TCRdb re-called the PCR reads with MiXCR, one entry per CDR3 protein. The sample holds about 980,000 distinct CDR3 sequences, 25% to 30% seen once. Sequenced here: PBMCs, mostly from graft donor cells, sampled 360 days after TCRalphabeta/CD19-depleted stem cell transplant. The TCR comes from a boy under two years old who had a stem cell transplant for SCID, so the T cells may come from the graft donor. V and J are TRBV4-3 and TRBJ1-1; D call uncertain. CDR3 amino acids: CASSLGSANMNTEAFF. For the CDR3, the DNA is TGCGCCAGCAGCCTGGGGTCGGCAAACATGAACACTGAAGCTTTCTTT.